The rows below give T cell receptor beta chains drawn from one sample of a study of blood T cell repertoires in COVID-19. Clones were read by immunoSEQ multiplex PCR, and TCRdb kept only the in-frame ones, dropping some. The repertoire holds fewer than 150,000 clones, with about 74% as singletons. The sequencing sample was made of peripheral blood. The receptors come from a man between 65 and 85 years old with acute or convalescent COVID-19. CDR3s include the opening cysteine and the closing phenylalanine or tryptophan. The order of the fields is D gene, clone size, V gene, J gene, CDR3 protein, CDR3 DNA. The D gene is left open where the match is weak. A clone size is listed for some rows: how often the clone was seen (once, few, many), or a class if it is expanded.

>TRBD1|.|TRBV6-5|TRBJ1-2
CASSYVGGSNYGYTF
TGTGCCAGCAGTTACGTAGGGGGCTCAAACTATGGCTACACCTTC
>.|.|TRBV28|TRBJ2-3
CASSSPGRERDTQYF
TGTGCCAGCAGCTCGCCGGGCAGGGAAAGAGATACGCAGTATTTT
>TRBD2|.|TRBV3-1/TRBV3-2|TRBJ2-3
CASSPSGGYTDTQYF
TGTGCCAGCAGCCCTAGCGGGGGATACACAGATACGCAGTATTTT
>.|.|TRBV10-3|TRBJ1-2
CAISPDREDYGYTF
TGTGCCATCTCCCCCGATAGAGAGGACTATGGCTACACCTTC
>TRBD2|.|TRBV29-1|TRBJ2-3
CSVGTSGRAADTQYF
TGCAGCGTTGGGACTAGCGGGAGGGCCGCAGATACGCAGTATTTT
>.|.|TRBV19|TRBJ1-2
CASSSNYGYTF
TGTGCCAGTAGCTCGAACTATGGCTACACCTTC
>TRBD2|.|TRBV7-9|TRBJ2-1
CASATPSGSGNEQFF
TGTGCCAGCGCCACCCCTAGCGGGAGTGGCAATGAGCAGTTCTTC
>.|.|TRBV11-2|TRBJ2-3
CASSLGLGFDTQYF
TGTGCCAGCAGCTTAGGGCTAGGTTTTGATACGCAGTATTTT
>TRBD2|.|TRBV5-4|TRBJ2-2
CASSLGTSGGSKELFF
TGTGCCAGCAGCCTAGGGACTAGCGGGGGGTCCAAGGAGCTGTTTTTT
>.|once|TRBV11-3|TRBJ2-2
CASSLRQNTGELFF
TGTGCCAGCAGCTTGAGACAAAACACCGGGGAGCTGTTTTTT